This T cell receptor beta chain comes out of a study of T cells in Graves' hyperthyroidism and ophthalmopathy. Amplified TCR beta CDR3 regions came from RNA transcripts. First-round RT-PCR of the TCR CDR3 relied on the HTBI primer set. TCRdb re-called the multiplex PCR reads with MiXCR, one entry per CDR3 protein. This table holds about 290,000 distinct CDR3 sequences, about 13% found once. Germline CDR1 is SEHNR and CDR2 is FQNEAQ (reference sequence). V lost 4 bases and J lost 6; bases outside the gene matches: 11. CDR3 length: 15 amino acids. Stable hyperthyroidism: no ophthalmopathy progression over 18 months of follow-up. Fresh peripheral blood, 8 to 10 ml, was the source of the PBMCs.

The source is a woman in her forties with Graves' hyperthyroidism. This rearrangement joins TRBV7-9 to TRBJ1-2, with 7 positions matching TRBD1. The specimen was blood. CDR3 coding DNA: TGTGCCAGCAGCTATACCGGGACAGAGAAAAATGGCTACACCTTC. It translates to CASSYTGTEKNGYTF.